The source of this TCR beta chain is a study of OX40 agonist ivuxolimab in advanced cancers. Across the study: At doses from 0.01 to 10 mg/kg, patients were given intravenous ivuxolimab every 2 weeks. Findings and caveats of the study: Relatively little clonal expansion, among the lowest observed, appeared in partial responders at 0.1-3.0 mg/kg.

CDR3 size: 16 residues. J lost 3 bases, V lost 5 bases, and 5 bases had no gene match. From germline, CDR1 is SEHNR and CDR2 FQNEAQ (reference sequence). With respect to this clone: Its antigen is not known.

Data came from immunoSEQ multiplex PCR; TCRdb stores just in-frame clones and leaves some out. The table has 60,000 to 65,000 clones, 75% to 90% seen once. The V call is TRBV7-9, the J call TRBJ2-1; TRBD2 matches 12 bases. The source material was CD4+ or CD8+ T cells sorted from blood, sampled in a trial of the OX40 agonist ivuxolimab. The sequence derives from an adult with an advanced solid tumor such as melanoma, head and neck, liver or kidney cancer. The CDR3 DNA is TGTGCCAGCAGCCCCCGACTAGCGGGAGTCTACAATGAGCAGTTCTTC. This translates into CASSPRLAGVYNEQFF.